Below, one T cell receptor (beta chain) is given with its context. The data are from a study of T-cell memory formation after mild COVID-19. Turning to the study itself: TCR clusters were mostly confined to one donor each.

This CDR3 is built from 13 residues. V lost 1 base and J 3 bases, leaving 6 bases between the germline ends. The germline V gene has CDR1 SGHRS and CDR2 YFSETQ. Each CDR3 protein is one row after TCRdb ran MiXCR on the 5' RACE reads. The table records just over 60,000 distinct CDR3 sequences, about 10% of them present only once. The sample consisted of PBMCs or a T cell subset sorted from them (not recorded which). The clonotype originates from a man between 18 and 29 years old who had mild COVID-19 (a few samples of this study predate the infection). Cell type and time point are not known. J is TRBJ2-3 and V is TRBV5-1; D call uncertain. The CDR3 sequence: CASSLYWTDTQYF. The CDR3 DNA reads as TGCGCCAGCAGCTTGTACTGGACAGATACGCAGTATTTT.